The 27 T cell receptor beta chains listed next were all sequenced from one sample in a study of T cell responses to AZD1222 COVID-19 vaccine. Assay used: immunoSEQ multiplex PCR; TCRdb lists only in-frame clones, some missing. Among roughly 150,000 clones listed, about 89% were seen once. Sample: peripheral blood, taken on day 0 of AZD1222 vaccination. The receptors originated from an adult in good health.

The chain employs TRBV2 and TRBJ1-5; D is ambiguous. Per germline, CDR1 SNHLY and CDR2 FYNNEI. The V end was cut by 7 bases, the J end by 4 bases, with 11 bases between. The CDR3 length is 13 residues. CDR3 sequence reads: CASNRAQNQPQHF. CDR3 bases: TGTGCCAGCAATAGGGCCCAAAATCAGCCCCAGCATTTT.

The chain employs TRBV28 and TRBJ1-5; no clear D. Looked up from germline, CDR1 is MDHEN and CDR2 is SYDVKM. Between the trimmed V and J ends, which lost 5 bases and 4 bases, there was a span of 12 bases. The CDR3 totals 14 residues. The CDR3 here is CASSPPGNNQPQHF. As DNA, the CDR3 is TGTGCCAGCAGTCCCCCGGGGAATAATCAGCCCCAGCATTTT.

The rearrangement uses TRBV5-1 and TRBJ2-1; D unclear. This CDR3 spans 13 amino acids. From germline, CDR1 is SGHRS and CDR2 YFSETQ. V lost 5 bases, J lost 7 bases, and 13 bases lay in between. CDR3 in amino acids: CASSMDVGNEQFF. The CDR3 DNA follows: TGCGCCAGCAGTATGGACGTCGGGAATGAGCAGTTCTTC. The complete variable domain, with remaining parts taken from reference TRBV5-1 and TRBJ2-1, reads KAGVTQTPRYLIKTRGQQVTLSCSPISGHRSVSWYQQTPGQGLQFLFEYFSETQRNKGNFPGRFSGRQFSNSRSEMNVSTLELGDSALYLCASSMDVGNEQFFGPGTRLTVL.

The chain recombines TRBV6-5 with TRBJ1-3; TRBD1 might be the D (6 bases). V lost 5 bases and J 2 bases, leaving 10 bases between the germline ends. Per the germline V gene, CDR1 is MNHEY and CDR2 is SVGAGI. The CDR3 sequence is 14 residues long. The CDR3 reads CASSPDRTGNTIYF. The CDR3 DNA reads as TGTGCCAGCAGTCCTGACAGGACTGGAAACACCATATATTTT.

The rearrangement uses TRBV18 and TRBJ2-7, with 7 bases identical to TRBD2. The CDR3 has 16 amino acids. V lost 5 bases, J lost 0 bases, and 10 bases stayed unmatched. The germline V gene has CDR1 KGHSH and CDR2 LQKENI. Here the CDR3 reads CASSRGKRDTSYEQYF. The CDR3 DNA follows: TGTGCCAGCTCAAGGGGAAAGCGGGATACCTCCTACGAGCAGTACTTC.

This clone has a handful of counts. The V gene is TRBV19, the J gene TRBJ2-4; possible D gene TRBD2, 5 bases. The V gene's germline CDR1 is LNHDA and CDR2 SQIVND (reference sequence). This CDR3 spans 15 amino acids. Trimming cost V 4 bases and J 1 base, with 11 bases left between them. The CDR3: CASSTPSGAKNIQYF. The CDR3 DNA follows: TGTGCCAGTAGTACCCCCAGCGGTGCCAAAAACATTCAGTACTTC. The variable domain in full, completed from reference TRBV19 and TRBJ2-4, reads DGGITQSPKYLFRKEGQNVTLSCEQNLNHDAMYWYRQDPGQGLRLIYYSQIVNDFQKGDIAEGYSVSREKKESFPLTVTSAQKNPTAFYLCASSTPSGAKNIQYFGAGTRLSVL.

The CDR3 is CASSQVTSALSNTGELFF. CDR3 nucleotides: TGCGCCAGCAGTCAGGTGACTAGCGCGCTGTCGAACACCGGGGAGCTGTTTTTT. This chain uses TRBV23-1 with TRBJ2-2; 8 nucleotides align to TRBD2. TRBV23-1 counts as an open reading frame of uncertain function. The length of the CDR3 is 18 residues. V shed 3 bases, J shed 0 bases, and the junction held 9 bases outside the gene matches.

This clone was seen a single time. The V and J genes are TRBV12-3 or TRBV12-4 and TRBJ2-1; D gene ambiguous. The CDR3 is 12 residues long. V lost 6 bases to trimming and J lost 8 bases, with 11 bases between them. This chain's CDR3 is CASSHPRDEQFF. CDR3 DNA sequence: TGTGCCAGCAGCCACCCTCGGGATGAGCAGTTCTTC.

The gene calls are TRBV15 and TRBJ1-6; 9 bases are a match to TRBD1. The J segment lost 7 bases and the V segment lost 3 bases, leaving 4 bases of the junction unmatched. The CDR3 has 15 amino acids. From germline, CDR1 is LNHNV and CDR2 YYDKDF (reference sequence). CDR3 residues: CATSSRQGENSPLHF. The CDR3 DNA follows: TGTGCCACCAGCAGTAGACAGGGGGAAAATTCACCCCTCCACTTT.

The chain joins TRBV19 to TRBJ1-1; no clear D. Trimming cost V 5 bases and J 2 bases, with 9 bases left between them. The CDR3 has 13 amino acids. Germline loops: CDR1 LNHDA, CDR2 SQIVND (reference sequence). In DNA, the CDR3 is TGTGCCAGTAGTGTGACAACTAACACTGAAGCTTTCTTT. This codes for CASSVTTNTEAFF.

V gene TRBV7-8 combines with J gene TRBJ1-3; tentatively, D is TRBD1 (5 bases). Deletions cut 0 bases from V and 0 bases from J, with 6 bases between. This CDR3 has 15 residues. In germline, CDR1 is SGHVS, CDR2 FQNEAQ. CDR3 residues: CASSLAQDSGNTIYF. DNA for the CDR3: TGTGCCAGCAGCTTAGCACAGGACTCTGGAAACACCATATATTTT.

The chain is built from TRBV6-5 and TRBJ1-1, with unresolved D. V lost 9 bases and J lost 1, with 12 bases in between. Germline values: CDR1 MNHEY, CDR2 SVGAGI. The CDR3 is 13 amino acids. CDR3 loop: CASRIKGNTEAFF. CDR3 coding DNA: TGTGCCAGTCGAATCAAGGGGAACACTGAAGCTTTCTTT.

V usage is TRBV3-1 (or the pseudogene TRBV3-2) and J usage is TRBJ1-4; D possibly corresponds to TRBD1 (6 bases). V lost 4 bases to trimming and J lost 10 bases, with 16 bases between them. The CDR3 runs 14 residues. Per germline, CDR1 LGHDT and CDR2 YNNKEL (reference sequence). CDR3 loop: CASSRTVKIVKLFF. CDR3 coding DNA: TGTGCCAGCAGCCGGACAGTGAAAATTGTAAAACTGTTTTTT.

The chain joins TRBV6-5 to TRBJ1-6; D may be TRBD1 (6 bases). Deletions cut 5 bases from V and 10 bases from J, with 18 bases between. CDR1 and CDR2 (germline): MNHEY, SVGAGI. The CDR3 extends over 15 amino acids. The CDR3 DNA sequence: TGTGCCAGCAGTCGTGCGGACAGCCAGGGATCACCCCTCCACTTT. Residues: CASSRADSQGSPLHF.

V is TRBV3-1 (or the pseudogene TRBV3-2) and J is TRBJ2-1, with D perhaps matching TRBD1 (5 bases). V was cut by 0 bases and J by 5 bases, with 5 bases left in between. This CDR3 contains 13 residues. Germline V gene data show CDR1 as LGHDT and CDR2 as YNNKEL (reference sequence). This CDR3 is CASSQDRDNEQFF. CDR3 bases: TGTGCCAGCAGCCAAGACAGGGACAATGAGCAGTTCTTC.

This chain connects TRBV5-5 to TRBJ1-1; D not resolved. Germline CDR1 is SGHKS and CDR2 is YYEKEE (reference sequence). V was shortened by 5 bases and J by 0 bases, with 11 bases between the two germline ends. This CDR3 is 14 amino acids long. The CDR3 coding sequence is TGTGCCAGCAGATCGGACGGATTGAACACTGAAGCTTTCTTT. This gives the protein CASRSDGLNTEAFF. The full variable domain, in which reference TRBV5-5 and TRBJ1-1 provide the parts outside the CDR3, is DAGVTQSPTHLIKTRGQQVTLRCSPISGHKSVSWYQQVLGQGPQFIFQYYEKEERGRGNFPDRFSARQFPNYSSELNVNALLLGDSALYLCASRSDGLNTEAFFGQGTRLTVV.

The CDR3 sequence is CASSLVSRFREGEAFF. CDR3 bases: TGTGCCAGCAGCTTAGTTTCGCGGTTTCGTGAGGGTGAAGCTTTCTTT. This chain uses TRBV7-2 with TRBJ1-1; no firm D call. V was pared by 1 base and J by 7 bases, with 19 bases between. The CDR3 totals 16 residues. CDR1 SGHTA and CDR2 FQGNSA come from the germline V gene. The variable domain in full, with the rest retrieved from reference TRBV7-2 and TRBJ1-1, is GAGVSQSPSNKVTEKGKDVELRCDPISGHTALYWYRQSLGQGLEFLIYFQGNSAPDKSGLPSDRFSAERTGGSVSTLTIQRTQQEDSAVYLCASSLVSRFREGEAFFGQGTRLTVV.

The chain couples TRBV28 to TRBJ1-2; D unclear. The CDR3 runs to 16 residues. V lost 6 bases and J lost 2, with 19 bases in between. Germline V gene sequence: CDR1 MDHEN, CDR2 SYDVKM. The CDR3 bases are TGTGCCAGCAGGCCTTACCGTATTGGGCCGAACTATGGCTACACCTTC. It translates to CASRPYRIGPNYGYTF.

The table lists this clone with a few counts. The chain recombines TRBV19 with TRBJ2-7, with a weak D call TRBD1 (6 bases). Germline CDR1 LNHDA, CDR2 SQIVND (reference sequence). The CDR3 has 14 residues. V lost 2 bases and J lost 5, with 13 bases in between. CDR3: CASSISSGEHEQYF. CDR3 bases: TGTGCCAGTAGTATATCCTCAGGGGAGCACGAGCAGTACTTC. The full variable domain, its missing parts supplied by reference TRBV19 and TRBJ2-7, is DGGITQSPKYLFRKEGQNVTLSCEQNLNHDAMYWYRQDPGQGLRLIYYSQIVNDFQKGDIAEGYSVSREKKESFPLTVTSAQKNPTAFYLCASSISSGEHEQYFGPGTRLTVT.

The V gene is TRBV21-1, the J gene TRBJ1-1; the table calls TRBD1, which could not be checked here. TRBV21-1 constitutes a pseudogene. The CDR3 totals 17 residues. Written as DNA, the CDR3 is TGTGCCAGCAGCAAAGCGGCCCTGGGACACTTGAACACTGAAGCTTTCTTT. Translated: CASSKAALGHLNTEAFF.

J is TRBJ1-1 and V is TRBV6-5; D gene unclear. This CDR3 comprises 12 residues. V lost 7 bases and J lost 2, with 8 bases in between. The germline V gene encodes CDR1 MNHEY and CDR2 SVGAGI. The CDR3, as DNA: TGTGCCAGCACTAAGACAAACACTGAAGCTTTCTTT. Protein sequence: CASTKTNTEAFF.

The rearrangement joins TRBV10-2 to TRBJ1-5; a weak D match, TRBD1 (6 bases). The CDR3 runs to 15 residues. V was cut by 5 bases and J by 5 bases, with 16 bases left in between. The germline V gene has CDR1 WSHSY and CDR2 SAAADI. CDR3 residues: CASSHLEKGDQPQHF. The CDR3 region has the DNA TGCGCCAGCAGTCACCTGGAAAAGGGGGATCAGCCCCAGCATTTT.

The chain combines TRBV5-4 with TRBJ2-1; 8 bases fit TRBD2. The CDR3 consists of 17 residues. CDR1 and CDR2 (germline): SGHNT, YYREEE (reference sequence). V trimming: 0 bases; J trimming: 8 bases; junction bases outside the gene matches: 13. CDR3 DNA sequence: TGTGCCAGCAGCTTGGTAACTAGCGGACCCCTCTGGGATGAGCAGTTCTTC. This encodes CASSLVTSGPLWDEQFF.

This clone was seen a single time. This sequence joins TRBV15 and TRBJ1-1; D is perhaps TRBD1 (6 bases). V lost 0 bases, J lost 1 base, and 12 bases lay in between. The V gene's germline CDR1 is LNHNV and CDR2 YYDKDF (reference sequence). The CDR3 is 16 amino acids. Here the CDR3 reads CATSREGQTSNTEAFF. The DNA for the CDR3 is TGTGCCACCAGCAGAGAAGGACAGACTTCGAACACTGAAGCTTTCTTT.

The DNA of the CDR3 is TGTGCCTGGAGCGAACACCACCTAGCGGGGGTTGGAGATACGCAGTATTTT. It is translated as CAWSEHHLAGVGDTQYF. The chain uses TRBV30 and TRBJ2-3, with TRBD2 matching 10 bases. Per germline, CDR1 GTSNPN and CDR2 SVGIG (reference sequence). This CDR3 contains 17 residues. The V and J ends lost 3 bases and 5 bases, in that order; junction bases with no gene match: 14.

The chain is built from TRBV7-6 and TRBJ1-4, with a weak D call TRBD1 (6 bases). V lost 1 base, J lost 7 bases, and 13 bases lay in between. Per germline, CDR1 SGHVS and CDR2 FNYEAQ. The CDR3 is 15 amino acids. CDR3 residues: CASSLEGGGGEKLFF. CDR3 DNA: TGTGCCAGCAGCTTAGAAGGGGGAGGTGGTGAAAAACTGTTTTTT.

This clone was detected only a few times. The genes are TRBV4-3 and TRBJ2-7, with D uncertain. This CDR3 has 13 amino acids. Trimming left V 1 base short and J 4 bases short, with 8 bases between. Looked up from germline, CDR1 is LGHNA and CDR2 is YSLEER. CDR3 sequence: CASSQGIAYEQYF. The CDR3 DNA is TGCGCCAGCAGCCAAGGTATAGCTTACGAGCAGTACTTC.